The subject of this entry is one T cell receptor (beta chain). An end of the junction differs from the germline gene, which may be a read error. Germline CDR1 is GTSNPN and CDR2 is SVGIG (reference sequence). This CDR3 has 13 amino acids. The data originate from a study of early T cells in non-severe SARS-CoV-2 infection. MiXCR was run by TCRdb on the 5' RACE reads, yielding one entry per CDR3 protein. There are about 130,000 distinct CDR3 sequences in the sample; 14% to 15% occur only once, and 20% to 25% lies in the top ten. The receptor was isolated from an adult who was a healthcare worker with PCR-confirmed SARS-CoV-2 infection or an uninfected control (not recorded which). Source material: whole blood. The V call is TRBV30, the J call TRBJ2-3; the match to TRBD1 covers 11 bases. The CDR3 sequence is CARGTGGTDTHYF. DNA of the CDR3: TGTGCGAGGGGGACAGGGGGGACAGATACGCACTATTTT.